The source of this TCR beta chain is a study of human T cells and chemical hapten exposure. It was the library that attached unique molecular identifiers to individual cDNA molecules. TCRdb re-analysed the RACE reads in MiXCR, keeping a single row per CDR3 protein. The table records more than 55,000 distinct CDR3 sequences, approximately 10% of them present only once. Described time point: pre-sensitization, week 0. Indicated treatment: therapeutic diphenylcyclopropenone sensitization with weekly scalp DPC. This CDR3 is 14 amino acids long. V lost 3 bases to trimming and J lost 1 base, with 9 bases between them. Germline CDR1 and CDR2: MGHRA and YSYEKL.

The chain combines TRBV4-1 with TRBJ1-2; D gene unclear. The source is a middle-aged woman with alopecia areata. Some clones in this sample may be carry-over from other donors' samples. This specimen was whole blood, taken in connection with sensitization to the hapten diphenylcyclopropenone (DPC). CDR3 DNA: TGCGCCAGCAGCCAGATAGCCGGTAACTATGGCTACACCTTC. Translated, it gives CASSQIAGNYGYTF.